The clone carrying this T cell receptor (beta chain) has a count of ten or more. This sample is drawn from a study of regulatory T cells in long-lasting Graves disease. Arm-PCR of CDR3 regions with iRepertoire HTBI primers generated TCR beta libraries. A single record per CDR3 protein comes from TCRdb applying MiXCR to the multiplex PCR reads. This table has some 460,000 distinct CDR3 sequences, about a sixth appearing once. Time point specified: newly diagnosed GD, antithyroid drugs for less than 3 months. Scientists built the TCR library using RNA that was extracted from PBMCs. Trimming took 0 bases from V and 1 from J; bases not matched to a gene: 2. The CDR3 has 17 amino acids. Germline V gene data show CDR1 as WNHNN and CDR2 as SYGVQD (reference sequence). The same specimen was also included in a second study, on T cells in Graves' hyperthyroidism and ophthalmopathy.

This sequence originates from a man aged 35-49 years with Graves disease. This sample comprised peripheral blood mononuclear cells (PBMCs), obtained at new diagnosis, from a patient treated with antithyroid drugs. The genes are TRBV10-1 and TRBJ2-3, with 12 bases identical to TRBD2. This chain's CDR3 is CASSESLAGGRTDTQYF. The CDR3 DNA reads as TGCGCCAGCAGTGAGTCTCTAGCGGGAGGGCGCACAGATACGCAGTATTTT.